Listed below are T cell receptor beta chains from one sample, sequenced in a study of a mutant IDH1 vaccine in newly diagnosed glioma. No antigen has been assigned to these receptors. Method: immunoSEQ multiplex PCR; TCRdb's copy keeps in-frame clones and lacks some. This sample has 110,000 or so clones, with under 90% found just once. Sequencing used PBMCs, obtained from a glioma patient whose treatment included an IDH1 peptide vaccine. These receptors were collected from a woman aged 45-60 years with glioma. Both conserved end residues are part of each CDR3. Fields, in order: CDR3 DNA, CDR3 protein, D gene, V gene, J gene. A D gene is named only where the DNA matches it firmly.

DNA: TGCGCCAGCAGCCGCAGGACTGGGGACGAGCAGTACTTC
CDR3: CASSRRTGDEQYF
D: NA
V: TRBV4-1
J: TRBJ2-7

DNA: TGTGCCAGCAGCCCCGTGGGGGGAGTAGGGGATAGAGCTGAAGCTTTCTTT
CDR3: CASSPVGGVGDRAEAFF
D: NA
V: TRBV7-9
J: TRBJ1-1

DNA: TGTGCCAGCAGCCAAGAGGGGAGGGGGAACACACACGAGCAGTACTTC
CDR3: CASSQEGRGNTHEQYF
D: NA
V: TRBV14
J: TRBJ2-7

DNA: TGTGCCAGCAGTTTGGGCCCTAGCCCAGGCACAGATACGCAGTATTTT
CDR3: CASSLGPSPGTDTQYF
D: NA
V: TRBV28
J: TRBJ2-3

DNA: TGTGCCAGCACCAACCAGGTGAATGAGCAGTTCTTC
CDR3: CASTNQVNEQFF
D: NA
V: TRBV6-5
J: TRBJ2-1

DNA: TGTGCCAGCAGTGCCTCGAAGGATGGCTACACCTTC
CDR3: CASSASKDGYTF
D: NA
V: TRBV6-6
J: TRBJ1-2

DNA: TGTGCCAGCAGTCTTAGCGGGAGTTTCGGTACGCAGTATTTT
CDR3: CASSLSGSFGTQYF
D: TRBD2
V: TRBV27
J: TRBJ2-3

DNA: TGTGCCAGCAGTTACACGGGACAGGGCGTCACTGAAGCTTTCTTT
CDR3: CASSYTGQGVTEAFF
D: TRBD1
V: TRBV6-6
J: TRBJ1-1

DNA: TGTGCCAGCACCCCTCTAGCGGCTCAAGAGACCCAGTACTTC
CDR3: CASTPLAAQETQYF
D: TRBD2
V: TRBV11-2
J: TRBJ2-5

DNA: TGCGCCAGCAGCACCACCGGGACAGGCGAGTACAATGAGCAGTTCTTC
CDR3: CASSTTGTGEYNEQFF
D: TRBD1
V: TRBV5-1
J: TRBJ2-1

DNA: TGTGCCAGCAGTGTGACGGGGGCCTACAATGAGCAGTTCTTC
CDR3: CASSVTGAYNEQFF
D: NA
V: TRBV2
J: TRBJ2-1

DNA: TGCGCCAGCAGTGAGTTGGGCACTGAAGCTTTCTTT
CDR3: CASSELGTEAFF
D: NA
V: TRBV10-1
J: TRBJ1-1